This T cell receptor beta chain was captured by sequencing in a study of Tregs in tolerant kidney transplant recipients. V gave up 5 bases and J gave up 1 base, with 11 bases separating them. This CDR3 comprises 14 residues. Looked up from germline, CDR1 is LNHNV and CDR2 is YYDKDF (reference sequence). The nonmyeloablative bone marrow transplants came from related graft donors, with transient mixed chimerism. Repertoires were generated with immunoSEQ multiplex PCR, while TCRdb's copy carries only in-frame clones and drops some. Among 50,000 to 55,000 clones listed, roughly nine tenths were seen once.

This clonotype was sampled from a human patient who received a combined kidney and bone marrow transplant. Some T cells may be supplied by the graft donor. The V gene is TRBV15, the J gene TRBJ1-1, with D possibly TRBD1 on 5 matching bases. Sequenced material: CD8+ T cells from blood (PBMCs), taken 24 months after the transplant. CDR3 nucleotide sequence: TGTGCCACCAGCCCCGACCAGGGGAACACTGAAGCTTTCTTT. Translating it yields CATSPDQGNTEAFF.